This T cell receptor (beta chain) was observed in a study of shared clonotypes between healthy human individuals. Overall study context: Two female and a few male donors aged 18 to 49 were enrolled.

The protocol was immunoSEQ multiplex PCR, while the TCRdb copy is restricted to in-frame clones and leaves out a portion. Among roughly 1 million clones listed, 75% to 85% were seen once. Findings and caveats of the study: Donor scarcity curtailed the genetic and exposure-history diversity represented herein. Sequencing depth was predicted to influence how clonotypes are shared among donors. Around 5.4% of naive CD4 clonotypes were common to several donors.

This clone was counted between two and nine times. Its antigen is unidentified. Unmatched junction bases numbered 6, after V lost 5 bases and J lost 12 bases. Germline-derived CDR1 and CDR2 are PRHDT and FYEKMQ (reference sequence). This CDR3 has 11 amino acids. The source of this sequence is a man between 18 and 29 years old in good health. Some clones in this sample may be carry-over from other donors' samples. V and J are TRBV13 and TRBJ1-2; 7 bases agree with TRBD1. Sample: memory CD4+ T cells from PBMCs. Subset denoted: CD45RA-negative fraction. CDR3 bases: TGTGCCAGCAGCCTACAGGGGATTCACACCTTC. Amino acids: CASSLQGIHTF. Supplemented by reference TRBV13 and TRBJ1-2, the full variable domain reads AAGVIQSPRHLIKEKRETATLKCYPIPRHDTVYWYQQGPGQDPQFLISFYEKMQSDKGSIPDRFSAQQFSDYHSELNMSSLELGDSALYFCASSLQGIHTFGSGTRLTVV.